Described below is a single T cell receptor (beta chain) sequence and its context. Its antigen is not identified. This PCR relied on a set of 60 Vbeta primers and 13 Jbeta primers. Measured with immunoSEQ multiplex PCR; TCRdb has only the in-frame clones, and not every one. This sample has over 150,000 clones, with less than 85% found just once. This specimen comes from a study of cytomegalovirus exposure and HLA in healthy donors. Study conclusions and caveats: In vitro assays verified that three CMV-associated chains recognized CMV antigens specifically. In an earlier analysis, productive rearrangement rates for most beta V segments clustered near 87% or 30%.

Unrecorded immune exposure was likely among donors, who were nominally healthy when sampled. Germline CDR1 is MNHNS and CDR2 is SASEGT. The CDR3 sequence is 13 residues long. V lost 7 bases and J 8 bases, leaving 14 bases between the germline ends. This TCR was recovered from a boy aged 5-17 years in good health and CMV-seronegative. This sequence joins TRBV6-1 and TRBJ1-4; D is possibly TRBD1 (5 bases). The sequenced sample consisted of PBMCs. In nucleotides, the CDR3 is TGTGCCAGCAAACGCGGGGGGAGCGAAAAACTGTTTTTT. Residues: CASKRGGSEKLFF.